This T cell receptor beta chain was sequenced in a study of naive and memory T cell subsets. Study-wide results and caveats: Especially in CD8 cells, naive repertoires contained a few larger clonotypes, possibly CD45RA-re-expressing memory cells. Gini index rose across naive, CM, EM and EMRA in CD4 and CD8.

Concerning this clonotype: Its antigen is not identified.

Two oligonucleotides, mixed equimolar, formed the beta constant-region primer covering TRBC1 and TRBC2. Four rounds of PCR amplified the ligated cDNA using nested alpha and beta constant-region primers plus SP2. Using its own MiXCR run on the UMI-ligation and nested PCR reads, TCRdb lists one record per CDR3 protein. Of 150,000 or so distinct CDR3 sequences listed, 20% to 25% were seen once; the top ten hold approximately 0.1%. The sequencing input was naive CD4+ T cells from blood. The receptor's source is a human donor in good health.

DNA for the CDR3: TGTGCCAGCAGTTACCGAAGACTAGCGGAGGGGAGTTCCGAGCAGTACTTC. Translated, it gives CASSYRRLAEGSSEQYF. The chain combines TRBV6-5 with TRBJ2-7; 9 nucleotides line up with TRBD2. The CDR3 runs 17 residues. Trimming took 2 bases from V and 6 from J; bases not matched to a gene: 14. In germline, CDR1 is MNHEY, CDR2 SVGAGI.